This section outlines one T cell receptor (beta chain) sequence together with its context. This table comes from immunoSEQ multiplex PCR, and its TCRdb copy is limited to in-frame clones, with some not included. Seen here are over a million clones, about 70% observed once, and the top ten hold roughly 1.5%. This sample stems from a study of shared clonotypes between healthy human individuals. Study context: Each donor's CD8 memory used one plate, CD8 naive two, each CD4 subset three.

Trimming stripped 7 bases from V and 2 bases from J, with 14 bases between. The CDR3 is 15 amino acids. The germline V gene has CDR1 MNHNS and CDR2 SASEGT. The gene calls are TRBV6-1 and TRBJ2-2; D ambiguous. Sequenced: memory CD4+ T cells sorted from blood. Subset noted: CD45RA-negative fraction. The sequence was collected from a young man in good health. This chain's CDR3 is CASNPGRFNTGELFF. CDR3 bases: TGTGCCAGCAACCCCGGGCGTTTTAACACCGGGGAGCTGTTTTTT.